This T cell receptor (beta chain) is from a study of CXCR3-negative and CXCR3-positive naive CD8 T cells. The CDR3 is 15 residues long. CDR1 is SEHNR and CDR2 is FQNEAQ in the germline V gene (reference sequence). The study made its TRB cDNA libraries by 5' RACE, adding UMI labels. TCRdb re-called the 5' RACE reads, yielding one record per CDR3 amino acid sequence without DNA. The ten most abundant clones cover about 10% of a sample with under 55,000 distinct CDR3 sequences. The rearrangement links TRBV7-9 to TRBJ2-3; TCRdb reports TRBD1, a call that lacks DNA to check it against. The sequencing input was memory CD8+ T cells from blood. This TCR was recovered from a human donor in good health. Some clones in this sample may be carry-over from other donors' samples. CDR3 loop: CASSIWTDHTYTQYF.